A single sample gave rise to the 13 T cell receptor beta chains below, sequenced in a study of CD4 T cells in relation to SARS-CoV-2 and coronaviruses (dated by TCRdb to about 2021). Antigen specificity for these receptors is unknown. CD4+ T cells from unexposed donors were collected before the COVID-19 pandemic (2011-2018). The EasySep CD4+ T cell isolation kit was used to isolate CD4+ T cells once the cultures had run for about 10 days. The library was prepared using the immunoSEQ multiplex PCR assay. The source is immuneACCESS, and TCRdb retained only in-frame sequences with V and J called. Part of the clones is not carried over; for the studies checked, unresolved V genes explain less than half of this, and the remainder is unexplained. Present in this sample are about 26,000 clones, 75% to 80% of which were seen just once. The ten largest clones capture 15% to 20% of the sample. The specimen sequenced was CD4+ T cells from PBMCs, cultured in vitro. Source of these receptors: a human donor in good health.

A single count supports this clone. This sequence joins TRBV6-1 and TRBJ2-1; D is unresolved. Trimming removed 8 bases at V and 0 bases at J, with 11 bases between. CDR3 length: 14 amino acids. CDR1 is MNHNS and CDR2 is SASEGT in the germline V gene. CDR3 sequence: CASRLGFSYNEQFF. CDR3 DNA: TGTGCCAGCCGATTGGGATTCTCCTACAATGAGCAGTTCTTC.

The gene calls are TRBV30 and TRBJ1-4; 7 nucleotides agree with TRBD1. This CDR3 is 16 amino acids long. The germline CDR1 and CDR2 sequences are GTSNPN and SVGIG (reference sequence). V lost 0 bases, J lost 5 bases, and 9 bases stayed unmatched. CDR3 residues: CAWSVPVGTENEKLFF. The CDR3 DNA follows: TGTGCCTGGAGTGTACCCGTCGGGACAGAAAATGAAAAACTGTTTTTT.

A single count supports this clone. The gene calls are TRBV6-6 and TRBJ1-2, with D unresolved. V shed 7 bases and J shed 8 bases, with 11 bases lying between them. Germline CDR1 and CDR2: MNHNY and SVGAGI (reference sequence). There are 11 residues in the CDR3. CDR3 DNA sequence: TGTGCCAGCACCTCACTTTGGGGCTACACCTTC. Protein product: CASTSLWGYTF.

The chain uses TRBV4-1 and TRBJ2-1; 10 nucleotides match TRBD1. The V gene's germline CDR1 is MGHRA and CDR2 YSYEKL. The CDR3 totals 14 residues. V was clipped by 3 bases and J by 8 bases; unmatched bases: 4. The CDR3, as DNA: TGCGCCAGCAGCCAGACAGGGGGCCTGGATGAGCAGTTCTTC. It is translated as CASSQTGGLDEQFF.

This chain uses TRBV9 with TRBJ2-3; 8 bases map to TRBD1. After removal of 4 bases from V and 0 bases from J, the junction contained 10 bases not matched to a gene. The CDR3 has 17 amino acids. Per the germline V gene, CDR1 is SGDLS and CDR2 is YYNGEE. CDR3 sequence: CASSPRTGWGSTDTQYF. In nucleotides, the CDR3 is TGTGCCAGCAGCCCACGGACAGGGTGGGGGAGCACAGATACGCAGTATTTT.

This rearrangement joins TRBV2 to TRBJ2-1; D may be TRBD1 or TRBD2 (6 bases each). This CDR3 spans 15 amino acids. The germline gives CDR1 SNHLY, CDR2 FYNNEI. V was cut by 6 bases and J by 3 bases, with 15 bases left in between. Written as DNA, the CDR3 is TGTGCCAGCAGCGATACTAGCAGGGGCTACAATGAGCAGTTCTTC. Residues: CASSDTSRGYNEQFF.

V usage is TRBV4-1 and J usage is TRBJ2-7; D is uncertain. Trimming pared 0 bases from V and 3 bases from J, leaving 15 bases between. The CDR3 has 16 residues. From germline, CDR1 is MGHRA and CDR2 YSYEKL. The chain's CDR3 is CASSQDWGTVVYEQYF. For the CDR3, the DNA is TGCGCCAGCAGCCAAGATTGGGGAACGGTTGTCTACGAGCAGTACTTC.

The genes are TRBV2 and TRBJ2-7; possibly TRBD1 for D (6 bases). The CDR3 is 12 residues long. V was shortened by 10 bases and J by 0 bases, with 10 bases between the two germline ends. Looked up from germline, CDR1 is SNHLY and CDR2 is FYNNEI. The CDR3 loop is CATRQDSYEQYF. CDR3 sequence (DNA): TGTGCCACCAGACAGGACTCCTACGAGCAGTACTTC.

This clone occurred once. V and J are TRBV27 and TRBJ2-5, with 10 nucleotides matching TRBD1. Germline lookup yields CDR1 MNHEY and CDR2 SMNVEV (reference sequence). The CDR3 has 19 residues. J was trimmed by 5 bases and V by 5 bases; bases with no gene match: 20. CDR3 protein: CASSALGQGFWQSWETQYF. As DNA, the CDR3 is TGTGCCAGCAGTGCTTTGGGACAGGGGTTCTGGCAATCGTGGGAGACCCAGTACTTC.

This chain uses TRBV6-5 with TRBJ1-1; D is unresolved. In germline, CDR1 is MNHEY, CDR2 SVGAGI. Between the trimmed V and J ends, which lost 8 bases and 2 bases, there was a span of 12 bases. This CDR3 spans 13 amino acids. This chain's CDR3 is CASGSPVNTEAFF. Here the CDR3 DNA reads TGTGCCAGCGGCAGCCCGGTTAACACTGAAGCTTTCTTT.

The V and J genes are TRBV14 and TRBJ1-6, with 7 nucleotides matching TRBD1. Germline values: CDR1 SGHDN, CDR2 FVKESK. Trimming cost V 4 bases and J 7 bases; bases outside gene matches: 7. This CDR3 has 15 residues. The CDR3 coding sequence is TGTGCCAGCAGCCCTTATACAGGGGTCAATTCACCCCTCCACTTT. Encoded protein: CASSPYTGVNSPLHF.

Written as DNA, the CDR3 is TGTGCCAGCAGCCCGCAGACAGGGAAGGTCAATCAGCCCCAGCATTTT. Protein: CASSPQTGKVNQPQHF. The rearrangement uses TRBV6-6 and TRBJ1-5; TRBD1 matches at 7 bases. Germline V gives CDR1 MNHNY, CDR2 SVGAGI (reference sequence). V was pared by 6 bases and J by 3 bases, with 11 bases of the junction left unmatched. The CDR3 covers 16 residues.

The chain employs TRBV7-9 and TRBJ2-7; the match to TRBD1 covers 7 bases. This CDR3 contains 14 residues. V lost 0 bases and J lost 2; bases outside the gene matches: 1. CDR1 SEHNR and CDR2 FQNEAQ come from the germline V gene (reference sequence). The CDR3 sequence: CASSLATGTYEQYF. The CDR3 bases are TGTGCCAGCAGCTTAGCGACAGGGACCTACGAGCAGTACTTC.